This TCR beta chain is from a study of blood T cell repertoires in COVID-19. Looking at the study overall: Spain, Italy and the United States supplied samples that represented acute and convalescent COVID-19.

In the original analysis: Researchers report that nucleated cell counts were estimated from reference gene primer amplification. Here immunoSEQ multiplex PCR was the method, and the copy in TCRdb shows in-frame clones only, minus some. V and J calls and clone size are those listed in that table; D and trimming were worked out from the DNA. The repertoire holds 200,000 to 250,000 clones, with about 88% as singletons. The sequence derives from a middle-aged man with acute or convalescent COVID-19. Input material: peripheral blood.

The CDR3 sequence: CASSTDRVSGNTIYF. The CDR3 region has the DNA TGTGCCAGCAGCACTGACAGGGTCTCTGGAAACACCATATATTTT. The V and J genes are TRBV21-1 and TRBJ1-3; TRBD1, the table's D call, lacks a check against the DNA. TRBV21-1 is shown as a pseudogene. This CDR3 has 15 residues.